This TCR beta chain was obtained from a study of post-analysis software for immune sequencing data (dated by TCRdb to between 2014 and 2017). The study in broad terms: Recorded disease courses included relapsing-remitting, secondary progressive and progressive-relapsing multiple sclerosis, with some patients lacking subtype annotation. The patient repertoires were compared against fewer than twelve previously published healthy control repertoires obtained from donors aged roughly 6 to 25 years. A subset of samples was prepared in parallel using single-end sample barcoding, then pooled and co-amplified after Illumina adapter ligation. Points the paper makes about the study in general: The multiple sclerosis patient group was slightly younger than the control group. Patients showed significantly higher frequencies than controls for about five TRBV segments, among them TRBV5-6, TRBV5-1 and TRBV20-1. Direct clustering with F measure revealed strong co-clustering of samples prepared in the same batch, which led to a batch-effect correction. Compared with controls, multiple sclerosis patients had significantly lower normalized Chao1 diversity, a finding suggesting substantial peripheral T-cell clonal expansion.

Turning to this clonotype: The target of this receptor is not known. No much larger clone exists at a distance of one base, and base qualities are not known.

The CDR3 covers 19 residues, taking in both the cysteine and the phenylalanine. Just the 57-base CDR3 DNA is kept, in frame starting at base 1. Germline trimming amounts to 3 bases on V and 4 bases on J, with 12 as the count of junction bases outside the gene matches. CDR1 MNHEY and CDR2 SVGEGT were looked up in the germline V gene. To demonstrate the VDJtools post-analysis software, TCR beta repertoires were profiled from the peripheral blood of about 13 young patients with multiple sclerosis. Multiple sclerosis patients were children and adolescents aged about 6 to 16 years. Library method: PCR. Sequenced using an Illumina HiSeq 2500. To reduce PCR and sequencing biases, unique molecular identifiers were incorporated into the TCR beta cDNA libraries. Approximately 500,000 cDNA molecules were obtained per 1 to 10 million input T cells, so each molecule approximated one T cell. The patient libraries were prepared and sequenced using the same protocol as the earlier healthy control dataset. Samples belonging to the same batch were prepared together, multiplexed and sequenced on a shared HiSeq lane. The source study handled its data this way. MIGEC handled the raw barcoded reads, throwing out single-read molecular identifier groups before consensus assembly and CDR3 extraction. Clonotype tables were post-analysed with VDJtools, normalizing diversity by down-sampling all datasets to the smallest sample size. To correct batch-related cross-sample contamination, repertoire overlap clustering matched CDR3 amino acid sequences but not nucleotide sequences. TCRdb passed the public sequencing reads through fastp at Q25 and MiXCR, retaining productive beta sequences. Every CDR3 protein is listed once, alongside the most common genes and DNA of its rows. The authors' filters were not applied to this entry. The table for this sample lists under 200,000 distinct CDR3 sequences; roughly 28% of them were counted only once. Around 3.7% of the sample lies in the top ten.

Specimen: blood. The TCR originated in a girl between 2 and 17 years old with multiple sclerosis. The rearrangement joined TRBV6-2 or TRBV6-3 to TRBJ2-3, and 14 bases in between align with TRBD2. DNA sequence: TGTGCCAGCAGTTATCCCCCGGGACTAGCGGGAGTTGGTGCAGATACGCAGTATTTT. Translated, this gives CASSYPPGLAGVGADTQYF.